These 4 T cell receptor beta chains were sequenced from one sample in a study of beta chain features in type 1 diabetes. Every bit of the isolated RNA underwent reverse transcription, so sequencing read expressed TCRB transcripts. Sequenced by immunoSEQ multiplex PCR; TCRdb stores in-frame clones only, minus some. The table includes some 150,000 clones, around a tenth detected once. The specimen sequenced was central memory CD4+ T cells from blood. Receptor source: a man in his late teens or twenties in good health.

This clone was found once. V gene TRBV18 combines with J gene TRBJ2-7; possible D gene TRBD1, 6 bases. Per the germline V gene, CDR1 is KGHSH and CDR2 is LQKENI. V lost 2 bases to trimming and J lost 6 bases, with 17 bases between them. The CDR3 extends over 15 amino acids. CDR3: CASSPVRQGNSEQYF. The CDR3, as DNA: TGTGCCAGCTCACCAGTAAGGCAGGGGAATTCCGAGCAGTACTTC.

The chain is built from TRBV2 and TRBJ1-2; 8 bases are shared with TRBD1. Trimming at V came to 6 bases and at J to 6 bases, leaving 9 bases not matched to a gene. Germline V gives CDR1 SNHLY, CDR2 FYNNEI. The CDR3 is made up of 14 amino acids. The CDR3 DNA follows: TGTGCCAGCAGCATCGGACAGGGTAGGGATGGCTACACCTTC. It translates to CASSIGQGRDGYTF.

This clone was seen more than once but under ten times. The rearrangement uses TRBV30 and TRBJ1-6; D is unclear. The germline V gene encodes CDR1 GTSNPN and CDR2 SVGIG (reference sequence). Trimming pared 3 bases from V and 6 bases from J, leaving 9 bases between. The CDR3 length is 13 residues. CDR3 protein: CAWSLQVNSPLHF. The CDR3 DNA reads TGTGCCTGGAGCCTCCAGGTTAATTCACCCCTCCACTTT.

The chain uses TRBV18 and TRBJ1-5, with D perhaps TRBD1 (6 bases). The CDR3 extends over 15 amino acids. With 2 bases removed from V and 5 bases from J, the gap between germline ends came to 13 bases. Germline CDR1 KGHSH, CDR2 LQKENI. For the CDR3, the DNA is TGTGCCAGCTCACCAACAGGGAAGGGGGATCAGCCCCAGCATTTT. Its translation is CASSPTGKGDQPQHF. The full variable domain, with the rest looked up from reference TRBV18 and TRBJ1-5, is NAGVMQNPRHLVRRRGQEARLRCSPMKGHSHVYWYRQLPEEGLKFMVYLQKENIIDESGMPKERFSAEFPKEGPSILRIQQVVRGDSAAYFCASSPTGKGDQPQHFGDGTRLSIL.